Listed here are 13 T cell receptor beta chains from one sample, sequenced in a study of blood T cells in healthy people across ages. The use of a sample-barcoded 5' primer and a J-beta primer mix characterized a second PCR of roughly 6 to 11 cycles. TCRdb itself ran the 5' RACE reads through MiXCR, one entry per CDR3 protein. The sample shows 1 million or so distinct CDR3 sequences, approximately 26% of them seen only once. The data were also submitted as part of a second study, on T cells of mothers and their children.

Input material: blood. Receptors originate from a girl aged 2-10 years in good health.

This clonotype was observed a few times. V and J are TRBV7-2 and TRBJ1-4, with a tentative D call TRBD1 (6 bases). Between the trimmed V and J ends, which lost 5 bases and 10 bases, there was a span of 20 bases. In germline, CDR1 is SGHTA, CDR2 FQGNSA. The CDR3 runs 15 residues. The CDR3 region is CASSEFRGIGGKLFF. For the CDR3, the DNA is TGTGCCAGCAGCGAGTTCCGGGGAATAGGGGGAAAACTGTTTTTT.

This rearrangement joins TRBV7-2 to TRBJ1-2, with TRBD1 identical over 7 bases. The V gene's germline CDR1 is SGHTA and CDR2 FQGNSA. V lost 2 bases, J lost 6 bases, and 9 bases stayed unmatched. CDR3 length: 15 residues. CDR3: CASSLMKGAHDGYTF. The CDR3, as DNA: TGTGCCAGCAGCTTAATGAAGGGGGCGCATGATGGCTACACCTTC. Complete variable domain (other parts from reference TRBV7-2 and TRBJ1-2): GAGVSQSPSNKVTEKGKDVELRCDPISGHTALYWYRQSLGQGLEFLIYFQGNSAPDKSGLPSDRFSAERTGGSVSTLTIQRTQQEDSAVYLCASSLMKGAHDGYTFGSGTRLTVV.

The DNA for the CDR3 is TGTGCCAGCAGCTCGCCGGGACAGATAACCGGGGAGCTGTTTTTT. This encodes CASSSPGQITGELFF. The V gene is TRBV7-6, the J gene TRBJ2-2, with TRBD1 matching 7 bases. CDR3 length: 15 amino acids. The germline V gene has CDR1 SGHVS and CDR2 FNYEAQ. The V segment lost 4 bases and the J segment 5 bases; nucleotides outside the gene matches: 7.

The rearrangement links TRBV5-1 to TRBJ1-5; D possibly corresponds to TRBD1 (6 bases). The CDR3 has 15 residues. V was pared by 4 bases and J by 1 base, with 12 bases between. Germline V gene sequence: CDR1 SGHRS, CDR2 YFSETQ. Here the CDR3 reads CASSPQGTSNQPQHF. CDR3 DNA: TGCGCCAGCAGCCCCCAGGGGACCAGCAATCAGCCCCAGCATTTT.

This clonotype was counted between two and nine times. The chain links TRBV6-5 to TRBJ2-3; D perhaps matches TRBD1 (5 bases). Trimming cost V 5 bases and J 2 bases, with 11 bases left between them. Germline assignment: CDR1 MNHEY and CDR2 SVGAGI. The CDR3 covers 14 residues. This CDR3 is CASSLDSYTDTQYF. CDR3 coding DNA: TGTGCCAGCAGTCTTGACAGTTACACAGATACGCAGTATTTT.

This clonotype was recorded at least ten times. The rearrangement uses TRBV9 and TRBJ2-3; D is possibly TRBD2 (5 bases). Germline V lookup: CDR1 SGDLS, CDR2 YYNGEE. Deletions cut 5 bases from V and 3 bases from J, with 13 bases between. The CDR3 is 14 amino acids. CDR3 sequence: CASSGMGSTDTQYF. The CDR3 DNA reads TGTGCCAGCAGTGGAATGGGGAGTACAGATACGCAGTATTTT.

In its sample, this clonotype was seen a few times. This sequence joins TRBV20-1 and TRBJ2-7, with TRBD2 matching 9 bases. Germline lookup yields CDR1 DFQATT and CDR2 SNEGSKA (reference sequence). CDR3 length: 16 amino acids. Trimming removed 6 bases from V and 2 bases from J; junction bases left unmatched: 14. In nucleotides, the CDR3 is TGCAGTGCCGAGATACCAGCGGGAGGTGTCCCCTACGAGCAGTACTTC. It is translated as CSAEIPAGGVPYEQYF.

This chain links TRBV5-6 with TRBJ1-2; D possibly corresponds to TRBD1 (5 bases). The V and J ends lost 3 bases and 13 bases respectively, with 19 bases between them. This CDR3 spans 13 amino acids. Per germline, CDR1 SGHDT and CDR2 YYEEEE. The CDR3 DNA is TGTGCCAGCAGCTCGGCCCACAGGTGGCAGTCCACCTTC. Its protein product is CASSSAHRWQSTF.

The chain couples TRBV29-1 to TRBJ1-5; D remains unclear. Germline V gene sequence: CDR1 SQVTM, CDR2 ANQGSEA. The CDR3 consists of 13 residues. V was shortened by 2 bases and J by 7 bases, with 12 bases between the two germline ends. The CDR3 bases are TGCAGCGTTGAAACCGGTCAAGGGCAGCCCCAGCATTTT. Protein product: CSVETGQGQPQHF. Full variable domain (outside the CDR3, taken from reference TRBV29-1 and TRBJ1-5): SAVISQKPSRDICQRGTSLTIQCQVDSQVTMMFWYRQQPGQSLTLIATANQGSEATYESGFVIDKFPISRPNLTFSTLTVSNMSPEDSSIYLCSVETGQGQPQHFGDGTRLSIL.

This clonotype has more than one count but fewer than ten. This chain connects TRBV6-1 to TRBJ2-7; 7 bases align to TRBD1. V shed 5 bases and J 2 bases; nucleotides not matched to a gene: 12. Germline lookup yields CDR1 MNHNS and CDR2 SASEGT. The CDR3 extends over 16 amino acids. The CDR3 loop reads CASSPLYGTVTYEQYF. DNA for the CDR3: TGTGCCAGCAGTCCACTTTACGGGACAGTGACCTACGAGCAGTACTTC.

For the CDR3, the DNA is TGTGCCAGCAGTTTAAGTGGCAAAAGCTCTGGGGCCAACGTCCTGACTTTC. It translates to CASSLSGKSSGANVLTF. V is TRBV28 and J is TRBJ2-6; D not certain. V lost 2 bases and J lost 0, with 11 bases in between. The CDR3 is made up of 17 amino acids. Looked up from germline, CDR1 is MDHEN and CDR2 is SYDVKM.

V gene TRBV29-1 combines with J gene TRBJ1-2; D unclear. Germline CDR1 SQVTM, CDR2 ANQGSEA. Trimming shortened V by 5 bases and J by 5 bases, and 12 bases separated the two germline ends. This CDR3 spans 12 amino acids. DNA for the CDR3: TGCAGCGTTTTTGGCGGAAAATATGGCTACACCTTC. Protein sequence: CSVFGGKYGYTF.

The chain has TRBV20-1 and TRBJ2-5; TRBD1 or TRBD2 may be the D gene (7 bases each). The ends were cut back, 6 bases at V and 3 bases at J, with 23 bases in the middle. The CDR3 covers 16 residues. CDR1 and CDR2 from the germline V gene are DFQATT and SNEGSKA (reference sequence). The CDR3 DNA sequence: TGCAGTGCAGCCCAGAAGGGGGCGGGAGTAGAAGAGACCCAGTACTTC. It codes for CSAAQKGAGVEETQYF.